This TCR beta chain was recorded in a study of T cell responses to AZD1222 COVID-19 vaccine. Sequencing used immunoSEQ multiplex PCR; TCRdb keeps in-frame clones, though not all of them. This sample has approximately 77,000 clones, with 70% to 90% found just once. J lost 10 bases, V lost 7 bases, and 13 bases had no gene match. The CDR3 covers 15 residues. CDR1 and CDR2 (germline): SNHLY, FYNNEI. The sequences come from peripheral blood, collected 28 days after the second AZD1222 dose. This sequence joins TRBV2 and TRBJ2-1, with 10 nucleotides matching TRBD2. This TCR derives from an adult who received the AZD1222 COVID-19 vaccine. DNA of the CDR3: TGTGCCAGCATAGAGTCCCTAGCGGGGGCCCAGGAGCAGTTCTTC. Translating gives CASIESLAGAQEQFF.